This T cell receptor (beta chain) derives from a study of T cell responses to AZD1222 COVID-19 vaccine. Study background: Recipients boosted at about 4 weeks or about 12 weeks are pooled. The study's findings and limits: Compared with day 0, the breadth and depth of the Spike-specific TCR repertoire rose significantly after two doses of AZD1222. It should be noted that donors were predominantly white British and more often female, and clonal diversity was possibly underestimated. Per reports, nearly half of all spike-specific TCRs target regions that are unmutated in variants.

As regards this clone: Antigen: not known.

The assay was immunoSEQ multiplex PCR, and TCRdb's table has in-frame clones only and misses some. The sample has about 120,000 clones; around nine tenths are singletons. The TCR comes from an adult in good health. The specimen was peripheral blood, collected on day 0 of AZD1222 vaccination.

The CDR3 nucleotides are TGTGCCAGCAGCTTAAGATGGGCTTCGGGGCAAGAGACCCAGTACTTC. Translating gives CASSLRWASGQETQYF. The V and J genes are TRBV7-3 and TRBJ2-5; weak D call: TRBD2 (5 bases). CDR1 and CDR2 from the germline V gene are SGHTA and FQGTGA. V was trimmed by 1 base and J by 2 bases, leaving 14 bases between them. The CDR3 loop spans 16 amino acids.